This T cell receptor (beta chain) was observed in a study of blood T cell repertoires in COVID-19. Study information: T cells, B-cell-depleted T cells, or PBMCs supplied cDNA or gDNA.

Sequencing used immunoSEQ multiplex PCR; TCRdb keeps in-frame clones, though not all of them. This sample has 200,000 to 250,000 clones, with more than 75% found just once. The CDR3 covers 15 residues. V lost 4 bases, J lost 5 bases, and 10 bases stayed unmatched. Germline V gene sequence: CDR1 SGHRS, CDR2 YFSETQ. The specimen was peripheral blood. This clonotype originated in a woman in her forties with acute or convalescent COVID-19. The V call is TRBV5-1, the J call TRBJ2-7; 9 bases agree with TRBD1. CDR3 in DNA: TGCGCCAGCAGCGTGCCCGGGACAGGGCGGGACGAGCAGTACTTC. It translates to CASSVPGTGRDEQYF.